This TCR beta chain was retrieved from a study of blood T cell repertoires in COVID-19. Generated by immunoSEQ multiplex PCR, the TCRdb table keeps only in-frame clones and is missing some. Among tens of thousands of clones, 70% to 90% were seen once, and the ten largest hold 4.8%. The material sequenced was peripheral blood. This TCR came from a human donor in a cohort sampled during active COVID-19.

Here the CDR3 DNA reads TGTGCCAGCAGCCCGGGGACTCCTGCCTACGAGCAGTACTTC. Translation: CASSPGTPAYEQYF. The rearrangement uses TRBV11-3 and TRBJ2-7, with D maybe TRBD2 (6 bases). The germline V gene encodes CDR1 SGHNT and CDR2 YENEEA. CDR3 size: 14 residues. V lost 5 bases, J lost 2 bases, and 13 bases lay in between.